Below, 26 T cell receptor beta chains from the same sample are listed, as sequenced in a study of T cells in Graves' hyperthyroidism and ophthalmopathy. Authors of the study amplified TCR beta CDR3 regions from RNA transcripts. The HTBI set primed first-round TCR CDR3 RT-PCR. TCRdb re-called the multiplex PCR reads with MiXCR, one entry per CDR3 protein. In the table there are about 380,000 distinct CDR3 sequences, approximately 18% of which are singletons. The specimen was blood. The receptors originated from a man aged 18 to 30 with Graves' ophthalmopathy.

This clonotype has a handful of counts. The gene calls are TRBV27 and TRBJ2-1, with TRBD2 matching 13 bases. The CDR3 runs 15 residues. The germline V gene has CDR1 MNHEY and CDR2 SMNVEV (reference sequence). V shed 5 bases and J 6 bases; nucleotides not matched to a gene: 4. The CDR3 nucleotides read TGTGCCAGCAGTGCACTAGCGGGGGGGAGCAATGAGCAGTTCTTC. This codes for CASSALAGGSNEQFF.

This clonotype was counted at least ten times. V is TRBV6-5 and J is TRBJ1-2, with 9 bases lining up with TRBD1. Trimming at V came to 0 bases and at J to 4 bases, leaving 3 bases not matched to a gene. The germline V gene has CDR1 MNHEY and CDR2 SVGAGI. The CDR3 is 15 amino acids. CDR3 sequence (DNA): TGTGCCAGCAGTTACTCTCGGGACAGGGCCTATGGCTACACCTTC. Encoded protein: CASSYSRDRAYGYTF.

The table lists this clonotype with many counts. The V gene is TRBV5-1, the J gene TRBJ1-5; 8 bases fit TRBD1. J lost 3 bases, V lost 5 bases, and 7 bases had no gene match. This CDR3 region has 15 residues. CDR1 is SGHRS, CDR2 YFSETQ, per germline. The CDR3 loop is CASRPETGDNQPQHF. Written as DNA, the CDR3 is TGCGCCAGCAGGCCTGAGACAGGGGACAATCAGCCCCAGCATTTT.

Many counts were recorded for this clonotype. The chain is built from TRBV9 and TRBJ1-1; the match to TRBD1 covers 8 bases. Germline trimming cut 7 bases from V and 4 bases from J; bases unmatched to any gene: 15. Germline CDR1 reads SGDLS; CDR2 reads YYNGEE. The CDR3 totals 16 residues. CDR3 sequence: CASSTGVVTGGTEAFF. The CDR3 DNA reads as TGTGCCAGCTCGACAGGGGTGGTTACGGGGGGCACTGAAGCTTTCTTT.

This clonotype was seen more than once but under ten times. The chain is built from TRBV25-1 and TRBJ1-2, with D uncertain. Germline V gene data show CDR1 as MGHDK and CDR2 as SYGVNS. The CDR3 consists of 13 residues. V lost 3 bases and J 8 bases, leaving 13 bases between the germline ends. The DNA of the CDR3 is TGTGCCAGCAGTGAGCACAACACTCGGGGCTACACCTTC. It specifies CASSEHNTRGYTF.

This clonotype appeared a few times. J is TRBJ2-3 and V is TRBV19, with unresolved D. Deletions cut 7 bases from V and 6 bases from J, with 11 bases between. This CDR3 has 12 residues. Germline-derived CDR1 and CDR2 are LNHDA and SQIVND (reference sequence). The CDR3 is CASNTRDDTQYF. CDR3 DNA: TGTGCCAGTAACACGAGAGACGATACGCAGTATTTT. Combining the CDR3 with reference TRBV19 and TRBJ2-3 gives the whole variable domain DGGITQSPKYLFRKEGQNVTLSCEQNLNHDAMYWYRQDPGQGLRLIYYSQIVNDFQKGDIAEGYSVSREKKESFPLTVTSAQKNPTAFYLCASNTRDDTQYFGPGTRLTVL.

As concerns this clonotype: A much larger clonotype is one base distant, so this may be a read error. V and J are TRBV20-1 and TRBJ2-1; D gene unclear. V lost 4 bases and J 2 bases, leaving 3 bases between the germline ends. This CDR3 comprises 11 residues. CDR1 and CDR2 from the germline V gene are DFQATT and SNEGSKA (reference sequence). CDR3 residues: CSAIPYNEQFF. The CDR3 nucleotides read TGCAGTGCTATCCCCTACAATGAGCAGTTCTTC.

In its sample, this clonotype was seen many times. The CDR3 DNA follows: TGTGCCAGCAGCCAGGAAGCGTATGGCTACACCTTC. This encodes CASSQEAYGYTF. This rearrangement joins TRBV3-1 to TRBJ1-2; D not certain. CDR3 length equals 12 residues. The germline V and J ends were trimmed by 3 bases and 5 bases, with 7 bases remaining between them. Germline CDR1 LGHDT, CDR2 YNNKEL (reference sequence). The entire variable domain, with the rest obtained from reference TRBV3-1 and TRBJ1-2, is as follows: DTAVSQTPKYLVTQMGNDKSIKCEQNLGHDTMYWYKQDSKKFLKIMFSYNNKELIINETVPNRFSPKSPDKAHLNLHINSLELGDSAVYFCASSQEAYGYTFGSGTRLTVV.

This clonotype has more than one count but fewer than ten. J is TRBJ2-2 and V is TRBV6-6; 12 nucleotides line up with TRBD1. The J segment lost 3 bases and the V segment lost 0 bases, leaving 8 bases of the junction unmatched. Germline V lookup: CDR1 MNHNY, CDR2 SVGAGI (reference sequence). The CDR3 loop spans 19 amino acids. DNA of the CDR3: TGTGCCAGCAGTTACTCGGGACAGGGGGCCCGTTTGGACACCGGGGAGCTGTTTTTT. As protein: CASSYSGQGARLDTGELFF.

In its sample, this clonotype was seen many times. CDR3 amino acids: CASSLGTSTETQYF. CDR3 bases: TGTGCCAGCAGCTTAGGTACCTCGACAGAGACCCAGTACTTC. The chain is built from TRBV7-8 and TRBJ2-5; no clear D. This CDR3 has 14 residues. Germline loops: CDR1 SGHVS, CDR2 FQNEAQ. Trimming took 1 base from V and 4 from J, leaving 10 bases between them.

This clonotype was recorded a few times. CDR3 sequence: CASSLQGVSYGYTF. CDR3 DNA: TGTGCCAGCAGCTTACAGGGGGTCAGTTATGGCTACACCTTC. V usage is TRBV5-4 and J usage is TRBJ1-2; 8 nucleotides align to TRBD1. Germline V gene data show CDR1 as SGHNT and CDR2 as YYREEE (reference sequence). V shed 2 bases, J shed 5 bases, and the junction held 5 bases outside the gene matches. CDR3 length: 14 residues.

This clonotype was picked up many times. V and J are TRBV3-1 and TRBJ1-2; tentatively, D is TRBD1 (6 bases). With 1 base removed from V and 3 bases from J, the gap between germline ends came to 12 bases. Germline loops: CDR1 LGHDT, CDR2 YNNKEL (reference sequence). There are 15 residues in the CDR3. The CDR3 region is CASSQGTQGDYGYTF. The CDR3 nucleotides are TGTGCCAGCAGCCAAGGAACACAGGGTGACTATGGCTACACCTTC.

This clonotype came up many times. The V gene is TRBV3-1, the J gene TRBJ2-2; 11 bases agree with TRBD2. The V segment lost 5 bases and the J segment 6 bases; nucleotides outside the gene matches: 5. Germline V CDR1 and CDR2: LGHDT, YNNKEL (reference sequence). This CDR3 spans 15 amino acids. The CDR3 sequence is CASSLLAGVAGELFF. DNA of the CDR3: TGTGCCAGCAGCTTACTAGCGGGGGTTGCCGGGGAGCTGTTTTTT.

This clonotype was picked up a small number of times. V usage is TRBV10-3 and J usage is TRBJ1-5; a weak D match, TRBD1 (5 bases). The CDR3 length is 14 residues. Deletions cut 2 bases from V and 5 bases from J, with 10 bases between. The germline V gene encodes CDR1 ENHRY and CDR2 SYGVKD. The chain's CDR3 is CAISEGQGDQPQHF. The DNA for the CDR3 is TGTGCCATCAGTGAGGGGCAGGGAGATCAGCCCCAGCATTTT.

This rearrangement joins TRBV9 to TRBJ2-6, with D maybe TRBD1 (5 bases). Deletions cut 0 bases from V and 6 bases from J, with 16 bases between. The CDR3 contains 17 residues. Germline CDR1 reads SGDLS; CDR2 reads YYNGEE. The CDR3 DNA sequence: TGTGCCAGCAGCGTAGAGCAGCCAGGGTACGTGGCCAACGTCCTGACTTTC. Residues: CASSVEQPGYVANVLTF.

This clonotype was picked up many times. The chain is built from TRBV11-2 and TRBJ2-4; weak D call: TRBD1 (6 bases). CDR1 and CDR2 from the germline V gene are SGHAT and FQNNGV. CDR3 length: 18 amino acids. Trimming took 0 bases from V and 0 from J, leaving 15 bases between them. Here the CDR3 reads CASSLDPRQVLAKNIQYF. Here the CDR3 DNA reads TGTGCCAGCAGCTTAGACCCTCGACAGGTCCTAGCCAAAAACATTCAGTACTTC. The variable domain in full, completed from reference TRBV11-2 and TRBJ2-4, reads EAGVAQSPRYKIIEKRQSVAFWCNPISGHATLYWYQQILGQGPKLLIQFQNNGVVDDSQLPKDRFSAERLKGVDSTLKIQPAKLEDSAVYLCASSLDPRQVLAKNIQYFGAGTRLSVL.

The table lists this clonotype with many counts. The chain couples TRBV6-1 to TRBJ1-1, with no clear D. With 2 bases removed from V and 4 bases from J, the gap between germline ends came to 14 bases. Germline V gives CDR1 MNHNS, CDR2 SASEGT. The CDR3 covers 15 residues. The CDR3 sequence: CASSERGWGSTEAFF. In nucleotides, the CDR3 is TGTGCCAGCAGTGAACGAGGGTGGGGTAGCACTGAAGCTTTCTTT.

V usage is TRBV5-1 and J usage is TRBJ2-3; 9 bases fit TRBD2. CDR1 is SGHRS and CDR2 is YFSETQ in the germline V gene. J was trimmed by 6 bases and V by 0 bases; bases with no gene match: 11. The CDR3 spans 17 residues. The CDR3 DNA sequence: TGCGCCAGCAGCTTGGAGGGTAGCGGGGGCCATAGGGATACGCAGTATTTT. This codes for CASSLEGSGGHRDTQYF. The variable domain in full, with the rest retrieved from reference TRBV5-1 and TRBJ2-3, is KAGVTQTPRYLIKTRGQQVTLSCSPISGHRSVSWYQQTPGQGLQFLFEYFSETQRNKGNFPGRFSGRQFSNSRSEMNVSTLELGDSALYLCASSLEGSGGHRDTQYFGPGTRLTVL.

This clonotype turned up a few times. This chain connects TRBV19 to TRBJ1-5; D call uncertain. The CDR3 contains 15 residues. Germline loops: CDR1 LNHDA, CDR2 SQIVND (reference sequence). The V gene lost 1 base and the J gene lost 5 bases, with 12 bases spanning the gap. For the CDR3, the DNA is TGTGCCAGTAGTATAGGGGAGGCTCCCCATCAGCCCCAGCATTTT. Amino acid sequence: CASSIGEAPHQPQHF.

The V and J genes are TRBV7-3 and TRBJ2-1; no clear D gene. V lost 4 bases and J 1 base, leaving 14 bases between the germline ends. The germline V gene has CDR1 SGHTA and CDR2 FQGTGA. This CDR3 spans 16 amino acids. The CDR3 DNA reads TGTGCCAGCAGCTCAGACTCCGCCGGGTCCTACAATGAGCAGTTCTTC. This codes for CASSSDSAGSYNEQFF.

This clonotype was observed a handful of times. J is TRBJ2-3 and V is TRBV27; D remains ambiguous. Germline values: CDR1 MNHEY, CDR2 SMNVEV (reference sequence). The CDR3 runs 13 residues. V was pared by 2 bases and J by 2 bases, with 5 bases between. The CDR3 region has the DNA TGTGCCAGCAGTTTAATGCTCACAGATACGCAGTATTTT. It encodes CASSLMLTDTQYF.

Notes on this clonotype: A much larger clone lies one base from this, so it may be a read error. The V and J genes are TRBV11-3 and TRBJ2-2; 7 bases line up with TRBD1. The CDR3 is 15 amino acids. The V gene's germline CDR1 is SGHNT and CDR2 YENEEA. CDR3 in amino acids: CASSLKGAGTGELVF. DNA of the CDR3: TGTGCCAGCAGCTTAAAGGGGGCCGGAACCGGGGAGCTGGTTTTT.

The gene calls are TRBV5-4 and TRBJ2-5; 7 nucleotides agree with TRBD1. Germline V gene lookup returns CDR1 SGHNT and CDR2 YYREEE (reference sequence). The V and J ends lost 4 bases and 1 base, in that order; junction bases with no gene match: 4. This CDR3 is 14 amino acids long. This chain's CDR3 is CASSPGQIQETQYF. The CDR3, as DNA: TGTGCCAGCAGCCCGGGACAGATCCAAGAGACCCAGTACTTC.

V usage is TRBV20-1 and J usage is TRBJ1-5, with D possibly matching TRBD1 (6 bases). This CDR3 contains 15 residues. Germline V lookup: CDR1 DFQATT, CDR2 SNEGSKA (reference sequence). V was clipped by 3 bases and J by 5 bases, with 17 bases between them. CDR3 sequence: CSARSPGTSYQPQHF. CDR3 nucleotide sequence: TGCAGTGCTAGGTCTCCCGGGACAAGCTATCAGCCCCAGCATTTT.

This clonotype occurred a few times. An end of the junction differs from the germline gene, which may be a read error. The V and J genes are TRBV3-1 and TRBJ2-1; 12 nucleotides line up with TRBD2. Germline V gives CDR1 LGHDT, CDR2 YNNKEL (reference sequence). The CDR3 spans 16 residues. CDR3 bases: TGTGCCAGCAGCCCAGGACTAGCGGGGCCCTACAATGGGCAGTTCTTC. The encoded protein is CASSPGLAGPYNGQFF.

Regarding this clonotype: This may arise from a read error, as a much more abundant clone is one base away. The chain joins TRBV3-1 to TRBJ2-7; TRBD1 aligns across 10 bases. CDR3 length equals 15 residues. Unmatched junction bases numbered 2, after V lost 0 bases and J lost 3 bases. CDR1 and CDR2 (germline): LGHDT, YNNKEL (reference sequence). CDR3 in DNA: TGTGCCAGCAGCCAAGAGGGGACAGGGGTCTACGAGCAGTACTTC. This codes for CASSQEGTGVYEQYF.